A few counts support the clone carrying this T cell receptor (beta chain). As yet, its antigen is unknown. The data stem from a study of T-cell memory formation after mild COVID-19. Study in general: In these data, TCR clusters were largely donor specific.

TCRdb redid the calling of the 5' RACE reads with MiXCR, one entry per CDR3 protein. In the table there are roughly 280,000 distinct CDR3 sequences, approximately 7.6% of which are singletons. Study-wide points: In pre-infection memory, a portion of responding clones appeared, which suggested that cross-reactive memory joined. Clones contracting day 15 to 85 were balanced CD4/CD8; later expanders leaned CD4+. CD4+ contracting clones were found mainly in CM and EM, and CD8+ ones in EMRA.

The CDR3 consists of 17 residues. V shed 3 bases, J shed 6 bases, and the junction held 13 bases outside the gene matches. The germline V gene has CDR1 SGHTA and CDR2 FQGNSA. The receptor was derived from a man aged 18 to 30 who had mild COVID-19 (a few samples of this study predate the infection). Cell type and time point are not known. V and J are TRBV7-2 and TRBJ2-2; TRBD2 matches at 7 bases. Input material: PBMCs or a T cell subset sorted from them (not recorded which). The CDR3 sequence is CASSLTSGTAGAGELFF. CDR3 nucleotide sequence: TGTGCCAGCAGCTTGACCTCGGGGACGGCGGGGGCCGGGGAGCTGTTTTTT.